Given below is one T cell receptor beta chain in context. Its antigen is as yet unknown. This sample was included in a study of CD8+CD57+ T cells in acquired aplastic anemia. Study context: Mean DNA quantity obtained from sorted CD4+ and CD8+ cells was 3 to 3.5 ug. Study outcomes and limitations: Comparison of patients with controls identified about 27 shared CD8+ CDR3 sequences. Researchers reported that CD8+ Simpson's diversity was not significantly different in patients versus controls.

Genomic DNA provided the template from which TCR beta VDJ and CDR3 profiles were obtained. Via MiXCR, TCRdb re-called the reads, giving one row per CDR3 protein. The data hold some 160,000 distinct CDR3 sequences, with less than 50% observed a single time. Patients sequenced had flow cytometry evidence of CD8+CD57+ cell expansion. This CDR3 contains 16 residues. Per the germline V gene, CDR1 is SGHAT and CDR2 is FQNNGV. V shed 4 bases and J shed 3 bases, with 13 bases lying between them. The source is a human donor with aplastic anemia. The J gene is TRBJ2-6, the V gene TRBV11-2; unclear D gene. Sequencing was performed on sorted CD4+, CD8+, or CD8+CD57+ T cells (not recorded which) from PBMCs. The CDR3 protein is CASSSTVGNGANVLTF. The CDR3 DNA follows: TGTGCCAGCAGCTCCACGGTGGGTAATGGGGCCAACGTCCTGACTTTC.